This TCR beta chain originates from a study of T cells in tuberculosis. Study in general: CD1B tetramers identified T cells specific for mycobacterial lipid GMM.

The V and J ends lost 5 bases and 0 bases respectively, with 16 bases between them. Looked up from germline, CDR1 is PRHDT and CDR2 is FYEKMQ (reference sequence). The length of the CDR3 is 16 residues. Chain pairing is unknown; alpha and beta were sequenced separately. Method: immunoSEQ multiplex PCR; TCRdb's copy keeps in-frame clones and lacks some. The sample records nearly 60,000 clones, roughly 86% being singletons. Study results and caveats: Low-affinity CD1B-GMM tetramer-binding T cells may have been missed.

Sorting used thawed, overnight-rested PBMC stained with anti-CD3, a viability dye and GMM-loaded CD1B tetramer. C32 glucose monomycolate from Rhodococcus equi was loaded onto the CD1B tetramers. Tetramer-negative cells, roughly 100,000 per donor, were also sorted. This chain uses TRBV13 with TRBJ1-1; D is ambiguous. This TCR was recovered from an adult woman with latent tuberculosis. Material for sequencing was CD1b-GMM tetramer-negative cells sorted from PBMCs. This CDR3 reads CASSQSLVEMNTEAFF. The CDR3 DNA reads TGTGCCAGCAGCCAGAGTCTAGTTGAAATGAACACTGAAGCTTTCTTT. The full variable domain, its missing parts supplied by reference TRBV13 and TRBJ1-1, is AAGVIQSPRHLIKEKRETATLKCYPIPRHDTVYWYQQGPGQDPQFLISFYEKMQSDKGSIPDRFSAQQFSDYHSELNMSSLELGDSALYFCASSQSLVEMNTEAFFGQGTRLTVV.